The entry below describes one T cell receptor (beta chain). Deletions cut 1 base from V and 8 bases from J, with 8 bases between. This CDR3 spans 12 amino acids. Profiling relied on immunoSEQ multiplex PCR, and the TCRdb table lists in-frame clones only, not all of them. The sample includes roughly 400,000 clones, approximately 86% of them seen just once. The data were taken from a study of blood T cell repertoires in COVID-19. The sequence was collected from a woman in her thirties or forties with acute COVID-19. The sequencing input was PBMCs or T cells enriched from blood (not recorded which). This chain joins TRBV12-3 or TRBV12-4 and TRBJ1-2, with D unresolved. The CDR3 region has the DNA TGTGCCAGCAGTTTAGGGAGGACCGGCTACACCTTC. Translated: CASSLGRTGYTF.